This T cell receptor beta chain was profiled in a study of siplizumab effects on memory and regulatory T cells (dated by TCRdb to about 2019). The study in broad terms: The effect of the anti-CD2 antibody siplizumab on alloreactive T-cell subsets was examined in allogeneic mixed lymphocyte reactions constructed from human PBMCs.

In addition, sequencing in three donor pairs included unstimulated CD8+ effector memory subsets alongside CD4+ naive, CD8+ naive, CD8+ TEMRA and CD4+ memory subsets. Sorted unstimulated T cells and proliferating T cells recovered from mixed lymphocyte reactions underwent TCRbeta CDR3 sequencing. Fresh whole blood from approximately ten HLA-typed healthy donors was used to isolate PBMCs. In regard to this clone: No cognate antigen has been identified for it. No qualities accompany the bases; no much larger clone lies one base away.

The research as a whole found: Whether proliferating Tregs from siplizumab cultures actually had suppressive function was not functionally confirmed. A naive or memory phenotype could not be assigned to roughly 75-97% of proliferating CD4+ or CD8+ clones. Unstimulated naive T cells appeared to be more diverse than memory T cells, and naive cells seemed to make a substantial contribution to the alloresponse. Siplizumab significantly reduced the cumulative frequency of alloreactive sequences traceable to unstimulated CD4+ memory T cells. Among mappable alloreactive CD4+ clones, the Treg-derived fraction averaged around 69% with siplizumab versus 25% to 30% in control reactions. Because sequences below about 10^-5 frequency were poorly captured, only a minor fraction of alloreactive clones could be mapped to unstimulated subsets.

Between the V and J ends, shortened by 6 bases and 0 bases respectively, the junction contains 13 bases. From cysteine to phenylalanine, the CDR3 is 15 amino acids long. Only the CDR3 DNA stays, 45 bases, in frame from base 1. Looking up the germline V gene yields CDR1 SGHTA and CDR2 FQGNSA. Library creation used the immunoSEQ multiplex PCR assay. Approximately 100,000 TCR templates per sample were assayed on the deep sequencing platform. Genomic DNA extracted from sorted T cells was used for TCRbeta CDR3 sequencing. The original methods were these. The R programming language was used for the clonal analysis of the TCRbeta CDR3 data. Alloreactive CD4+ and CD8+ clones were identified by comparing unstimulated samples to CFSE-low samples taken after the reaction. Alloreactive CD4+ clones were assigned to regulatory or non-regulatory origin by matching sequences to sorted unstimulated Treg and non-Treg repertoires. TCRdb took this table from immuneACCESS and kept in-frame rearrangements with V and J called. Such tables lack part of the clones; where checked against another copy, unresolved V genes explain under half of the gap, and the rest is unexplained. The V and J calls and clone size were taken over from that table, and D and trimming were inferred from the DNA. This sample is represented by 45,000 to 60,000 clones; over 75% of them were singletons. The top ten constitute approximately 0.3% of the sample.

The receptor was derived from a human donor in good health. This sequence uses TRBV7-2 and TRBJ2-3; a confident D gene designation cannot be given. Sequenced material: naive CD8+ T cells sorted from blood. Reading the label with the study, this specimen's cell subset or site is: unstimulated naive T cells. This receptor has the CDR3 CASSHEAFSTDTQYF. The sequence in DNA is TGTGCCAGCAGTCATGAGGCCTTTAGCACAGATACGCAGTATTTT.